The next 27 T cell receptor beta chains were all read from a single sample in a study of shared clonotypes between healthy human individuals. Measured with immunoSEQ multiplex PCR; TCRdb has only the in-frame clones, and not every one. The sample has under 2.5 million clones; approximately 90% are singletons. The specimen was naive CD4+ T cells from PBMCs. As to subset: CD45RA+ positively selected. These receptors originate from a young man in good health. Some clones in this sample may be carry-over from other donors' samples.

The chain combines TRBV7-9 with TRBJ1-1; maybe TRBD1 (5 bases). The CDR3 has 11 residues. Per the germline V gene, CDR1 is SEHNR and CDR2 is FQNEAQ (reference sequence). The germline V and J ends were trimmed by 5 bases and 8 bases, with 9 bases remaining between them. CDR3 residues: CASSLNREAFF. Here the CDR3 DNA reads TGTGCCAGCAGCCTGAACAGGGAAGCTTTCTTT. The whole variable domain, filled in from reference TRBV7-9 and TRBJ1-1, reads DTGVSQNPRHKITKRGQNVTFRCDPISEHNRLYWYRQTLGQGPEFLTYFQNEAQLEKSRLLSDRFSAERPKGSFSTLEIQRTEQGDSAMYLCASSLNREAFFGQGTRLTVV.

This rearrangement joins TRBV4-2 to TRBJ2-5, with D maybe TRBD2 (5 bases). There are 14 residues in the CDR3. V lost 0 bases, J lost 8 bases, and 13 bases lay in between. Germline assignment: CDR1 LGHNA and CDR2 YNFKEQ. The CDR3 reads CASSQEDLGGTQYF. In DNA, the CDR3 is TGTGCCAGCAGCCAAGAGGATTTAGGAGGTACCCAGTACTTC.

Details on this clone: This CDR3 is also generated by other DNA sequences in the sample. The rearrangement joins TRBV7-9 to TRBJ2-5; weak D call: TRBD1 (5 bases). Germline assignment: CDR1 SEHNR and CDR2 FQNEAQ (reference sequence). CDR3 length: 13 residues. V was trimmed by 2 bases and J by 4 bases, leaving 8 bases between them. The CDR3 region is CASSLQGLETQYF. CDR3 DNA sequence: TGTGCCAGCAGCTTACAGGGATTAGAGACCCAGTACTTC.

The gene calls are TRBV7-7 and TRBJ2-7; 10 bases are a match to TRBD1. V gave up 3 bases and J gave up 4 bases; unmatched junction bases: 3. The CDR3 has 14 amino acids. CDR1 is SSHAT, CDR2 FNYEAQ, per germline (reference sequence). DNA for the CDR3: TGTGCCAGCAGCTTCGGGACAGGGGAATACGAGCAGTACTTC. It translates to CASSFGTGEYEQYF.

The J gene is TRBJ2-1, the V gene TRBV5-4; 10 bases match TRBD2. With 4 bases clipped from V and 2 bases from J, the junction kept 9 bases outside the gene matches. The germline V gene encodes CDR1 SGHNT and CDR2 YYREEE (reference sequence). The CDR3 loop spans 17 amino acids. The CDR3 spells CASSQAATSGTYNEQFF. The CDR3 DNA reads TGTGCCAGCAGCCAGGCCGCAACTAGCGGGACCTACAATGAGCAGTTCTTC.

This chain joins TRBV16 and TRBJ2-1; 7 bases are shared with TRBD1. The CDR3 extends over 15 amino acids. Germline V gene data show CDR1 as KGHSY and CDR2 as FQNENV. The junction had 6 bases not matched to a gene; V was cut back by 7 bases and J by 0 bases. The CDR3 nucleotides read TGTGCCAGCACCGGACAGGTCCCCTCCTACAATGAGCAGTTCTTC. Translation gives CASTGQVPSYNEQFF.

V usage is TRBV27 and J usage is TRBJ1-1; 7 nucleotides align to TRBD1. V gave up 6 bases and J gave up 4 bases; unmatched junction bases: 17. This CDR3 is built from 17 residues. Germline V gene sequence: CDR1 MNHEY, CDR2 SMNVEV (reference sequence). The CDR3 is CASSAVSGRGWTTEAFF. CDR3 nucleotides: TGTGCCAGCAGCGCCGTCTCTGGCAGGGGGTGGACCACTGAAGCTTTCTTT.

This rearrangement joins TRBV7-2 to TRBJ1-5; the D is unclear. V was pared by 1 base and J by 3 bases, with 10 bases between. The V gene's germline CDR1 is SGHTA and CDR2 FQGNSA. This CDR3 spans 15 amino acids. This chain's CDR3 is CASSLVATLNQPQHF. For the CDR3, the DNA is TGTGCCAGCAGCTTAGTGGCCACTCTCAATCAGCCCCAGCATTTT.

This clone was detected only a few times. The chain employs TRBV7-9 and TRBJ2-7; D possibly corresponds to TRBD2 (6 bases). The CDR3 spans 14 residues. Trimming left V 8 bases short and J 6 bases short, with 20 bases between. CDR1 and CDR2 from the germline V gene are SEHNR and FQNEAQ (reference sequence). CDR3 nucleotide sequence: TGTGCCAGCCTCCGCACCGGGGTGGGGGGCGAGCAGTACTTC. Protein: CASLRTGVGGEQYF.

This sequence joins TRBV28 and TRBJ1-5, with D unclear. V lost 6 bases and J 3 bases, leaving 9 bases between the germline ends. The CDR3 has 13 amino acids. Germline V gene sequence: CDR1 MDHEN, CDR2 SYDVKM. CDR3 loop: CASRGRTNQPQHF. The DNA of the CDR3 is TGTGCCAGCAGGGGTCGAACCAATCAGCCCCAGCATTTT. Complete variable domain (other parts from reference TRBV28 and TRBJ1-5): DVKVTQSSRYLVKRTGEKVFLECVQDMDHENMFWYRQDPGLGLRLIYFSYDVKMKEKGDIPEGYSVSREKKERFSLILESASTNQTSMYLCASRGRTNQPQHFGDGTRLSIL.

The V and J genes are TRBV5-8 and TRBJ2-6; no firm D call. The V gene's germline CDR1 is SGHTS and CDR2 YDEGEE. CDR3 length: 15 residues. Trimming pared 4 bases from V and 0 bases from J, leaving 8 bases between. CDR3 in amino acids: CASSISNSGANVLTF. The CDR3 bases are TGTGCCAGCAGCATCAGTAACTCTGGGGCCAACGTCCTGACTTTC.

J is TRBJ2-3 and V is TRBV5-4; 11 positions agree with TRBD2. The V and J ends lost 1 base and 2 bases, in that order; junction bases with no gene match: 3. This CDR3 contains 16 residues. Per germline, CDR1 SGHNT and CDR2 YYREEE (reference sequence). DNA for the CDR3: TGTGCCAGCAGCTTGCGACTAGCGGGGAACACAGATACGCAGTATTTT. Protein: CASSLRLAGNTDTQYF. Using reference TRBV5-4 and TRBJ2-3 for the parts outside the CDR3, the full variable domain is ETGVTQSPTHLIKTRGQQVTLRCSSQSGHNTVSWYQQALGQGPQFIFQYYREEENGRGNFPPRFSGLQFPNYSSELNVNALELDDSALYLCASSLRLAGNTDTQYFGPGTRLTVL.

The chain employs TRBV9 and TRBJ1-1, with D unclear. Trimming cost V 0 bases and J 1 base, with 10 bases left between them. CDR3 length: 15 residues. Germline V gene lookup returns CDR1 SGDLS and CDR2 YYNGEE. CDR3 amino acids: CASSVGPEGNTEAFF. The CDR3 region has the DNA TGTGCCAGCAGCGTAGGCCCAGAGGGGAACACTGAAGCTTTCTTT.

This clone was seen just once. The chain couples TRBV15 to TRBJ1-1; D not certain. CDR1 is LNHNV, CDR2 YYDKDF, per germline (reference sequence). The CDR3 runs to 16 residues. Trimming took off 0 bases at V and 3 bases at J, with 14 bases between the two ends. DNA for the CDR3: TGTGCCACCAGCAGAGAGGGCCTTGCTGGGGACACTGAAGCTTTCTTT. Its protein is CATSREGLAGDTEAFF.

This chain uses TRBV5-1 with TRBJ2-7; TRBD1 matches 7 bases. Germline V gene sequence: CDR1 SGHRS, CDR2 YFSETQ. V dropped 2 bases and J dropped 3; count of bases not matched to a gene: 5. There are 14 residues in the CDR3. CDR3 amino acids: CASSFIHRGYEQYF. The CDR3 nucleotides read TGCGCCAGCAGCTTTATTCACAGGGGCTACGAGCAGTACTTC.

V is TRBV27 and J is TRBJ2-1; 12 bases align to TRBD2. The CDR3 length is 16 residues. V was clipped by 10 bases and J by 1 base; unmatched bases: 8. CDR1 MNHEY and CDR2 SMNVEV come from the germline V gene (reference sequence). The CDR3 DNA sequence: TGTGCCACCGACCCTAGCGGGAGGGGGTCCTACAATGAGCAGTTCTTC. Encoded protein: CATDPSGRGSYNEQFF.

The V call is TRBV7-9, the J call TRBJ2-1; no clear D. This CDR3 has 17 residues. The V and J ends lost 1 base and 1 base respectively, with 14 bases between them. Germline V gives CDR1 SEHNR, CDR2 FQNEAQ (reference sequence). DNA for the CDR3: TGTGCCAGCAGCTTAGTTTTGGGTTTTAATTCCTACAATGAGCAGTTCTTC. Amino acids: CASSLVLGFNSYNEQFF.

The count of this clone is one. V and J are TRBV7-7 and TRBJ2-3; D gene ambiguous. Germline assignment: CDR1 SSHAT and CDR2 FNYEAQ (reference sequence). The CDR3 covers 13 residues. V lost 5 bases, J lost 5 bases, and 11 bases lay in between. The CDR3 bases are TGTGCCAGCAGCCCCGATATCGTAGATACGCAGTATTTT. Protein sequence: CASSPDIVDTQYF.

V and J are TRBV9 and TRBJ2-7, with D perhaps assigned TRBD1 or TRBD2 (6 bases each). The germline V gene encodes CDR1 SGDLS and CDR2 YYNGEE. Trimming stripped 4 bases from V and 0 bases from J, with 14 bases between. The CDR3 has 15 amino acids. The CDR3 is CASSLGGSSSYEQYF. The CDR3 DNA sequence: TGTGCCAGCAGCCTAGGGGGGTCCTCCTCCTACGAGCAGTACTTC.

The chain uses TRBV28 and TRBJ1-5; D ambiguous. Trimming pared 5 bases from V and 4 bases from J, leaving 12 bases between. This CDR3 is 14 amino acids long. Germline values: CDR1 MDHEN, CDR2 SYDVKM. The CDR3 protein is CASSRGGDNQPQHF. CDR3 coding DNA: TGTGCCAGCAGTCGAGGCGGGGATAATCAGCCCCAGCATTTT.

The chain uses TRBV28 and TRBJ1-4; D is unresolved. V was cut by 3 bases and J by 3 bases, with 11 bases left in between. CDR3 size: 15 residues. Germline V gives CDR1 MDHEN, CDR2 SYDVKM. CDR3 in amino acids: CASSFGGKANEKLFF. The CDR3 DNA is TGTGCCAGCAGTTTCGGAGGGAAAGCTAATGAAAAACTGTTTTTT.

J is TRBJ2-7 and V is TRBV7-6, with 7 positions matching TRBD2. The CDR3 is 18 residues long. Germline V gene sequence: CDR1 SGHVS, CDR2 FNYEAQ. Trimming at V came to 2 bases and at J to 2 bases, leaving 15 bases not matched to a gene. DNA of the CDR3: TGTGCCAGCAGCTTACTATCTTCGGTGGGAGGGCAGGCCTACGAGCAGTACTTC. This translates into CASSLLSSVGGQAYEQYF. The full variable domain, its missing parts supplied by reference TRBV7-6 and TRBJ2-7, is GAGVSQSPRYKVTKRGQDVALRCDPISGHVSLYWYRQALGQGPEFLTYFNYEAQQDKSGLPNDRFSAERPEGSISTLTIQRTEQRDSAMYRCASSLLSSVGGQAYEQYFGPGTRLTVT.

V is TRBV29-1 and J is TRBJ1-1; D ambiguous. Germline values: CDR1 SQVTM, CDR2 ANQGSEA. Deletions cut 5 bases from V and 5 bases from J, with 18 bases between. CDR3 length equals 14 residues. The CDR3, as DNA: TGCAGCGTTCAAGGGAGGGCAGGCCTTACTGAAGCTTTCTTT. Its protein is CSVQGRAGLTEAFF.

V usage is TRBV27 and J usage is TRBJ1-2; 8 positions agree with TRBD1. The CDR3 has 14 residues. The V segment lost 2 bases and the J segment 6 bases; nucleotides outside the gene matches: 5. Germline V CDR1 and CDR2: MNHEY, SMNVEV (reference sequence). For the CDR3, the DNA is TGTGCCAGCAGTTTAATCAGGGGGCAGGATGGCTACACCTTC. It translates to CASSLIRGQDGYTF.

This clone has a single count. This specimen includes other DNA sequences encoding the same CDR3. The CDR3: CASSPNRGRGYTF. For the CDR3, the DNA is TGTGCCAGCAGTCCCAACAGGGGAAGGGGCTACACCTTC. The J gene is TRBJ1-2, the V gene TRBV28; 7 positions agree with TRBD1. This CDR3 contains 13 residues. The germline CDR1 and CDR2 sequences are MDHEN and SYDVKM. Trimming removed 5 bases from V and 8 bases from J; junction bases left unmatched: 8.

The chain combines TRBV2 with TRBJ1-5, with a tentative D call TRBD1 (6 bases). Per germline, CDR1 SNHLY and CDR2 FYNNEI. Trimming left V 3 bases short and J 9 bases short, with 12 bases between. CDR3 length: 13 amino acids. For the CDR3, the DNA is TGTGCCAGCAGTGAGGAGGGGGAACTGCCCCAGCATTTT. This sequence encodes CASSEEGELPQHF. Variable domain in full (rest from reference TRBV2 and TRBJ1-5): EPEVTQTPSHQVTQMGQEVILRCVPISNHLYFYWYRQILGQKVEFLVSFYNNEISEKSEIFDDQFSVERPDGSNFTLKIRSTKLEDSAMYFCASSEEGELPQHFGDGTRLSIL.

CDR3 DNA: TGTGCCAGCAGCCCCCAGGCCGGGAACACTGAAGCTTTCTTT. It codes for CASSPQAGNTEAFF. The chain employs TRBV7-8 and TRBJ1-1; no clear D. V lost 5 bases, J lost 1 base, and 11 bases lay in between. This CDR3 has 14 residues. CDR1 and CDR2 (germline): SGHVS, FQNEAQ.